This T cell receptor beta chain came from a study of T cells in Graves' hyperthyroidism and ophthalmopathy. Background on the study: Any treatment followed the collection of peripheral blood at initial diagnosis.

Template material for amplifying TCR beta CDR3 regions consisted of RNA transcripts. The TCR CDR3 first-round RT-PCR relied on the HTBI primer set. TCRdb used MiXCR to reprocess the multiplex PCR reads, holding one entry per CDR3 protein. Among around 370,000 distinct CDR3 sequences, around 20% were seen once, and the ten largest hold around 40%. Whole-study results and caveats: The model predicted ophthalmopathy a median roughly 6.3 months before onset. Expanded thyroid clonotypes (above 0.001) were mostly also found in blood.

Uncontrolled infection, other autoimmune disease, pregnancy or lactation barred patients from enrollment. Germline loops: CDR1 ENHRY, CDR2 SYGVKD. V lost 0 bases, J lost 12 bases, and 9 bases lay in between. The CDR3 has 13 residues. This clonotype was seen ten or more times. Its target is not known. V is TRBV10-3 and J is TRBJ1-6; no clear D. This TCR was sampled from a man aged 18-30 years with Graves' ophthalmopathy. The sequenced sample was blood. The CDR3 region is CAISESEGQPLHF. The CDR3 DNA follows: TGTGCCATCAGTGAGTCGGAGGGTCAACCCCTCCACTTT.